This entry describes one T cell receptor beta chain. Its antigen is not known. The protocol was immunoSEQ multiplex PCR, while the TCRdb copy is restricted to in-frame clones and leaves out a portion. The profile shows some 120,000 clones, 94% of them singletons. These data come from a study of siplizumab effects on memory and regulatory T cells. Whole-study findings and limits: Naive T cells appeared more diverse than memory cells and seemed to be major alloresponse contributors.

V lost 5 bases, J lost 5 bases, and 14 bases stayed unmatched. The CDR3 runs 16 residues. In germline, CDR1 is SGHAT, CDR2 FQNNGV. The chain employs TRBV11-2 and TRBJ2-5; 7 bases map to TRBD1. Sequencing was carried out using non-Treg CD4+ T cells sorted from blood. This clonotype was sampled from a human donor in good health. The CDR3 nucleotides are TGTGCCAGCAGCCTCCCGGGACAGCTGCAATGGGAGACCCAGTACTTC. Amino acids: CASSLPGQLQWETQYF.